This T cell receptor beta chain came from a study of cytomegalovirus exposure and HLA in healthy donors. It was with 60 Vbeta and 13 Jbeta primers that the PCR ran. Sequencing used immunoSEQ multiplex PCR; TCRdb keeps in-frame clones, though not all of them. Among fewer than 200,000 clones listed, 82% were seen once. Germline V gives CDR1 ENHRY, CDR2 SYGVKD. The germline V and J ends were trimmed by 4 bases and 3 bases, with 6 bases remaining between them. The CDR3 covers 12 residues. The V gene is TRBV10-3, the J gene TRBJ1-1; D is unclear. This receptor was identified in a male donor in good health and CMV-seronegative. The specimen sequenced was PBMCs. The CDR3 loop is CAISGADTEAFF. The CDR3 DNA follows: TGTGCCATCAGTGGAGCGGACACTGAAGCTTTCTTT.